These 21 T cell receptor beta chains originate from one sample sequenced in a study of blood T cell repertoires in COVID-19. Here immunoSEQ multiplex PCR was the method, and the copy in TCRdb shows in-frame clones only, minus some. This table has around 330,000 clones, around 85% appearing once. Sequenced sample: PBMCs or T cells enriched from blood (not recorded which). The origin of the receptors is a woman aged 30 to 39 who had been exposed to COVID-19.

There are a few counts of this clone. This chain links TRBV21-1 with TRBJ2-7; the table gives TRBD2 as D, unverified against the DNA. TRBV21-1 is designated a pseudogene. The CDR3 is 21 amino acids. CDR3 in amino acids: CASSNMKGRWTSGRATTEQYF. CDR3 DNA sequence: TGTGCCAGCAGCAACATGAAGGGGCGGTGGACTAGCGGGAGAGCTACGACTGAGCAGTACTTC.

The chain has TRBV7-6 and TRBJ2-7, with 7 bases matching TRBD1. This CDR3 is built from 14 residues. Trimming cost V 0 bases and J 6 bases; bases outside gene matches: 5. Germline assignment: CDR1 SGHVS and CDR2 FNYEAQ. The CDR3 sequence: CASSLATGDLEQYF. In DNA form, the CDR3 reads TGTGCCAGCAGCTTAGCTACAGGGGATCTCGAGCAGTACTTC.

CDR3 bases: TGTGCCAGCAGCTTGGGGGGAGAAAGAAACACCATATATTTT. Its translation: CASSLGGERNTIYF. The chain has TRBV7-3 and TRBJ1-3; tentative D call: TRBD1 (5 bases). V was cut by 3 bases and J by 5 bases, with 11 bases left in between. Germline CDR1 reads SGHTA; CDR2 reads FQGTGA. The CDR3 runs 14 residues.

The rearrangement joins TRBV11-1 to TRBJ2-5; 9 nucleotides line up with TRBD1. CDR1 is SGHAT, CDR2 FQDESV, per germline (reference sequence). J lost 4 bases, V lost 4 bases, and 4 bases had no gene match. CDR3 length equals 14 residues. The CDR3 spells CASSSLTGGETQYF. The CDR3 nucleotides read TGTGCCAGCAGCTCCTTGACAGGGGGAGAGACCCAGTACTTC.

This clone has a handful of counts. CDR3 amino acids: CAWSTYRGVAQPQHF. CDR3 in DNA: TGTGCCTGGAGTACCTACAGGGGGGTGGCTCAGCCCCAGCATTTT. The chain joins TRBV30 to TRBJ1-5; 8 bases are shared with TRBD1. Trimming took 2 bases from V and 6 from J; bases not matched to a gene: 9. The CDR3 has 15 amino acids. Germline CDR1 reads GTSNPN; CDR2 reads SVGIG (reference sequence).

This rearrangement joins TRBV14 to TRBJ2-2; D is unclear. V was cut by 4 bases and J by 1 base, with 4 bases left in between. Per the germline V gene, CDR1 is SGHDN and CDR2 is FVKESK. The CDR3 contains 13 residues. CDR3 protein: CASSPLNTGELFF. CDR3 DNA sequence: TGTGCCAGCAGCCCCTTGAACACCGGGGAGCTGTTTTTT. Combining the CDR3 with reference TRBV14 and TRBJ2-2 gives the whole variable domain EAGVTQFPSHSVIEKGQTVTLRCDPISGHDNLYWYRRVMGKEIKFLLHFVKESKQDESGMPNNRFLAERTGGTYSTLKVQPAELEDSGVYFCASSPLNTGELFFGEGSRLTVL.

The J gene is TRBJ2-7, the V gene TRBV28, with D maybe TRBD2 (7 bases). Germline V gene sequence: CDR1 MDHEN, CDR2 SYDVKM. The CDR3 totals 15 residues. Trimming shortened V by 8 bases and J by 2 bases, and 19 bases separated the two germline ends. The CDR3 region is CASGSGGAATYEQYF. CDR3 nucleotides: TGTGCCAGCGGGAGTGGGGGGGCGGCGACCTACGAGCAGTACTTC.

The rearrangement links TRBV5-6 to TRBJ2-7; TRBD2 matches 9 bases. Looked up from germline, CDR1 is SGHDT and CDR2 is YYEEEE. The CDR3 has 15 residues. V was clipped by 7 bases and J by 7 bases; unmatched bases: 15. The chain's CDR3 is CASALGAGGPTEQYF. For the CDR3, the DNA is TGTGCCAGCGCACTTGGGGCGGGAGGGCCGACTGAGCAGTACTTC.

V gene TRBV30 combines with J gene TRBJ1-5, with D possibly being TRBD1 (5 bases). V dropped 3 bases and J dropped 5 bases, with 11 bases sitting between them. Germline CDR1 GTSNPN, CDR2 SVGIG (reference sequence). The CDR3 consists of 13 residues. CDR3 amino acids: CAWSGGADQPQHF. The CDR3 nucleotides are TGTGCCTGGAGCGGGGGAGCCGATCAGCCCCAGCATTTT.

The rearrangement links TRBV6-1 to TRBJ2-1, with 11 bases identical to TRBD2. The V and J ends lost 1 base and 4 bases, in that order; junction bases with no gene match: 12. Germline V gives CDR1 MNHNS, CDR2 SASEGT. This CDR3 has 19 residues. This chain's CDR3 is CASSEEPLLAGGGYNEQFF. CDR3 nucleotide sequence: TGTGCCAGCAGTGAAGAACCCCTCCTAGCGGGGGGCGGATACAATGAGCAGTTCTTC.

The rearrangement links TRBV28 to TRBJ2-7, with TRBD2 matching over 8 bases. CDR1 and CDR2 from the germline V gene are MDHEN and SYDVKM. This CDR3 contains 13 residues. V trimming: 7 bases; J trimming: 5 bases; junction bases outside the gene matches: 7. CDR3 sequence: CASISGIQNEQYF. CDR3 bases: TGTGCCAGCATTAGCGGGATACAGAACGAGCAGTACTTC.

In DNA form, the CDR3 reads TGTGCCAGCAGCCCAAGGGGAATGAACACTGAAGCTTTCTTT. Amino acid sequence: CASSPRGMNTEAFF. The chain employs TRBV7-6 and TRBJ1-1; tentative D call: TRBD1 (5 bases). This CDR3 is 14 amino acids long. V lost 5 bases and J lost 0, with 10 bases in between. CDR1 and CDR2 (germline): SGHVS, FNYEAQ.

A few counts support this clone. The rearrangement links TRBV5-1 to TRBJ1-1; 11 nucleotides agree with TRBD1. The CDR3 extends over 16 amino acids. CDR1 is SGHRS and CDR2 is YFSETQ in the germline V gene. V lost 5 bases to trimming and J lost 3 bases; unmatched junction nucleotides: 9. DNA for the CDR3: TGCGCCAGCAGGGAAGGGACAGGGGGAGGGTACACTGAAGCTTTCTTT. Its translation: CASREGTGGGYTEAFF.

The V call is TRBV28, the J call TRBJ1-5; D is undetermined. V gave up 2 bases and J gave up 6 bases, with 11 bases separating them. The length of the CDR3 is 14 residues. The germline V gene has CDR1 MDHEN and CDR2 SYDVKM. The CDR3 DNA follows: TGTGCCAGCAGTTTAATGCGCTACTCTCAGCCCCAGCATTTT. It translates to CASSLMRYSQPQHF.

V usage is TRBV6-1 and J usage is TRBJ1-5; 8 bases are a match to TRBD1. J lost 4 bases, V lost 2 bases, and 4 bases had no gene match. Germline V gives CDR1 MNHNS, CDR2 SASEGT. The CDR3 loop spans 15 amino acids. For the CDR3, the DNA is TGTGCCAGCAGTGAACGGACAGGGCCAAATCAGCCCCAGCATTTT. It codes for CASSERTGPNQPQHF.

The chain links TRBV11-3 to TRBJ2-1; no clear D gene. This CDR3 is 15 amino acids long. Germline V CDR1 and CDR2: SGHNT, YENEEA. V lost 3 bases and J 0 bases, leaving 9 bases between the germline ends. This chain's CDR3 is CASSFGRSSYNEQFF. CDR3 in DNA: TGTGCCAGCAGCTTCGGCCGGAGCTCCTACAATGAGCAGTTCTTC. The full variable domain, with the rest looked up from reference TRBV11-3 and TRBJ2-1, is EAGVVQSPRYKIIEKKQPVAFWCNPISGHNTLYWYLQNLGQGPELLIRYENEEAVDDSQLPKDRFSAERLKGVDSTLKIQPAELGDSAVYLCASSFGRSSYNEQFFGPGTRLTVL.

The V and J genes are TRBV5-1 and TRBJ1-6; D unclear. The CDR3 is 12 amino acids. Trimming took off 5 bases at V and 7 bases at J, with 7 bases between the two ends. Germline lookup yields CDR1 SGHRS and CDR2 YFSETQ. CDR3 residues: CASRSENSPLHF. The CDR3 DNA reads as TGCGCCAGCAGGTCCGAGAATTCACCCCTCCACTTT.

This clone was detected a few times. V and J are TRBV2 and TRBJ1-5; 8 nucleotides align to TRBD1. The CDR3 totals 15 residues. Per germline, CDR1 SNHLY and CDR2 FYNNEI. V lost 5 bases to trimming and J lost 1 base; unmatched junction nucleotides: 4. CDR3 bases: TGTGCCAGCAGTACGGACAGGGCCAGCAATCAGCCCCAGCATTTT. Translated: CASSTDRASNQPQHF.

The rearrangement links TRBV21-1 to TRBJ2-7; TRBD2 was called by the table and not checked on the DNA. TRBV21-1 is a pseudogene. The length of the CDR3 is 17 residues. The CDR3 sequence: CASSSRRRRKRSYEQYF. CDR3 in DNA: TGTGCCAGCAGCTCGAGAAGGAGGAGGAAGAGGTCTTACGAGCAGTACTTC.

The chain couples TRBV7-9 to TRBJ2-5; 10 bases align to TRBD2. CDR1 is SEHNR and CDR2 is FQNEAQ in the germline V gene (reference sequence). The V segment lost 3 bases and the J segment 3 bases; nucleotides outside the gene matches: 7. CDR3 length: 16 amino acids. This CDR3 is CASSFKGLAGEETQYF. The DNA of the CDR3 is TGTGCCAGCAGCTTTAAGGGCCTAGCGGGAGAAGAGACCCAGTACTTC. The variable domain in full, with the rest retrieved from reference TRBV7-9 and TRBJ2-5, is DTGVSQNPRHKITKRGQNVTFRCDPISEHNRLYWYRQTLGQGPEFLTYFQNEAQLEKSRLLSDRFSAERPKGSFSTLEIQRTEQGDSAMYLCASSFKGLAGEETQYFGPGTRLLVL.

The chain couples TRBV2 to TRBJ2-1; D is possibly TRBD2 (6 bases). V lost 8 bases to trimming and J lost 1 base, with 15 bases between them. The CDR3 has 15 amino acids. From germline, CDR1 is SNHLY and CDR2 FYNNEI. The CDR3 DNA is TGTGCCAGCCAACTCCTAGCGTCTTCCTACAATGAGCAGTTCTTC. The encoded protein is CASQLLASSYNEQFF.